Listed below are T cell receptor beta chains from one sample, sequenced in a study of blood T cell repertoires in COVID-19. The table came from immunoSEQ multiplex PCR; TCRdb's copy has only in-frame clones and leaves some out. This sample yields approximately 68,000 clones, of which approximately 87% are seen a single time; less than 5.5% belongs to the top ten. Sequenced input: peripheral blood. These receptors originate from a man in his forties or fifties with active COVID-19. Both conserved end residues are part of each CDR3. A D gene is named only where the DNA matches it firmly.

d_call j_call v_call cdr3_aa cdr3_nt
- TRBJ1-2 TRBV6-5 CASSRTGFQGSGYTF TGTGCCAGCAGTCGAACAGGGTTCCAAGGGAGTGGCTACACCTTC
- TRBJ1-2 TRBV7-9 CASSLPAGEGYGYTF TGTGCCAGCAGCTTACCTGCGGGGGAGGGTTATGGCTACACCTTC
TRBD1 TRBJ2-5 TRBV5-1 CASSTGQGAILVETQYF TGCGCCAGCAGCACTGGACAGGGGGCTATTTTGGTAGAGACCCAGTACTTC
TRBD2 TRBJ2-3 TRBV19 CASTATSGSADTQYF TGTGCCAGTACCGCGACTAGCGGGAGTGCAGATACGCAGTATTTT
- TRBJ1-6 TRBV5-4 CASSLEHIDSPLHF TGTGCCAGCAGCTTGGAGCATATAGATTCACCCCTCCACTTT
TRBD2 TRBJ2-5 TRBV5-6 CASSSGGLAVETQYF TGTGCCAGCAGCTCCGGGGGACTAGCGGTGGAGACCCAGTACTTC
TRBD2 TRBJ2-1 TRBV3-1/TRBV3-2 CASSHRTSRNEQFF TGTGCCAGCAGCCATAGGACTAGCAGAAATGAGCAGTTCTTC
- TRBJ2-7 TRBV11-1 CASSLARSPGGEQYF TGTGCCAGCAGCTTAGCTCGGTCTCCGGGTGGCGAGCAGTACTTC
- TRBJ2-3 TRBV11-3 CASSSGPKGDTQYF TGTGCCAGCAGCTCCGGACCCAAGGGGGATACGCAGTATTTT
TRBD2 TRBJ2-5 TRBV7-2 CASSLLTSGRETQYF TGTGCCAGCAGCCTCTTAACTAGCGGGAGAGAGACCCAGTACTTC